Only a few counts were recorded for the clone carrying this T cell receptor (beta chain). The antigen remains unidentified. The sample belongs to a study of T cells in Graves' hyperthyroidism and ophthalmopathy. Study findings and constraints: Most thyroid-expanded clonotypes above 0.001 were also found in blood.

Patients affected by ophthalmopathy presented a Clinical Activity Score of at least 3, a NOSPECS grade of at least 4, and disease duration below 3 months. Fresh peripheral blood, less than 11 ml of it, supplied the PBMCs. The germline CDR1 and CDR2 sequences are SQVTM and ANQGSEA. Trimming removed 6 bases at V and 6 bases at J, with 15 bases between. The CDR3 runs 12 residues. Authors of the study amplified TCR beta CDR3 regions from RNA transcripts. HTBI primers were the set used in a first-round RT-PCR of the TCR CDR3. TCRdb re-analysed the multiplex PCR reads in MiXCR, keeping a single row per CDR3 protein. The sample lists around 600,000 distinct CDR3 sequences, about 14% occurring once.

Sequencing used blood. The receptor was derived from a woman between 18 and 29 years old with Graves' ophthalmopathy. The chain recombines TRBV29-1 with TRBJ2-7, with D possibly being TRBD1 or TRBD2 (5 bases each). The CDR3 region has the DNA TGCAGCGTCCCCGGGGCTTCGAGCGAGCAGTACTTC. Protein: CSVPGASSEQYF.